A single sample gave rise to the 15 T cell receptor beta chains below, sequenced in a study of T cell responses to AZD1222 COVID-19 vaccine. Profiling relied on immunoSEQ multiplex PCR, and the TCRdb table lists in-frame clones only, not all of them. This table holds about 93,000 clones, about 90% found once. Source: peripheral blood, taken on day 0 of AZD1222 vaccination. These receptors all come from an adult in good health.

The rearrangement links TRBV11-2 to TRBJ2-1; a weak D match, TRBD1 (5 bases). CDR1 is SGHAT and CDR2 is FQNNGV in the germline V gene. Trimming shortened V by 5 bases and J by 10 bases, and 21 bases separated the two germline ends. This CDR3 is 15 amino acids long. In nucleotides, the CDR3 is TGTGCCAGCAGCACACCCAGACAGTCTCCTGGGGAGCAGTTCTTC. Translated, it gives CASSTPRQSPGEQFF.

V and J are TRBV25-1 and TRBJ1-4; 7 nucleotides match TRBD1. Germline assignment: CDR1 MGHDK and CDR2 SYGVNS. The CDR3 is 14 residues long. V was clipped by 4 bases and J by 6 bases; unmatched bases: 5. Here the CDR3 reads CASSVVQGYEKLFF. In DNA, the CDR3 is TGTGCCAGCAGTGTTGTACAGGGGTATGAAAAACTGTTTTTT.

V is TRBV2 and J is TRBJ1-5, with no clear D. The germline gives CDR1 SNHLY, CDR2 FYNNEI. The CDR3 is 16 residues long. The V gene lost 1 base and the J gene lost 5 bases, with 15 bases spanning the gap. The CDR3 sequence is CASSEGTPPRHQPQHF. DNA of the CDR3: TGTGCCAGCAGTGAAGGGACCCCTCCTAGGCATCAGCCCCAGCATTTT. Combining the CDR3 with reference TRBV2 and TRBJ1-5 gives the whole variable domain EPEVTQTPSHQVTQMGQEVILRCVPISNHLYFYWYRQILGQKVEFLVSFYNNEISEKSEIFDDQFSVERPDGSNFTLKIRSTKLEDSAMYFCASSEGTPPRHQPQHFGDGTRLSIL.

The rearrangement joins TRBV5-6 to TRBJ1-4; D is unclear. The germline V gene has CDR1 SGHDT and CDR2 YYEEEE. V was pared by 4 bases and J by 3 bases, with 22 bases between. The CDR3 has 18 amino acids. This CDR3 reads CASSGPGNSLGSNEKLFF. DNA for the CDR3: TGTGCCAGCAGCGGGCCAGGCAACTCCCTAGGGTCTAATGAAAAACTGTTTTTT.

The chain uses TRBV5-8 and TRBJ1-3; D is unclear. Germline CDR1 is SGHTS and CDR2 is YDEGEE. V gave up 0 bases and J gave up 9 bases, with 13 bases separating them. The CDR3 is 14 residues long. In DNA form, the CDR3 reads TGTGCCAGCAGCTTGGCTGTGGGAGGTGGCACCATATATTTT. Translation: CASSLAVGGGTIYF.

This clone was seen once. The chain combines TRBV21-1 with TRBJ1-2. TRBV21-1 is designated a pseudogene. This CDR3 has 18 residues. The CDR3 region has the DNA TGTGCCAGCAGCAAACTCCGGGACTCCTACCCCTTCAACTATGGCTACACCTTC. Translated, it gives CASSKLRDSYPFNYGYTF.

Note on this clone: A junction boundary mismatches the germline segment, possibly from a read error. The CDR3 DNA follows: TGTGCTAGCAGCGACAGCCAAGAGACCCAGTACTTC. As protein: CASSDSQETQYF. This rearrangement joins TRBV7-7 to TRBJ2-5, with D perhaps TRBD1 (5 bases). Per the germline V gene, CDR1 is SSHAT and CDR2 is FNYEAQ (reference sequence). The CDR3 has 12 amino acids. Together with reference TRBV7-7 and TRBJ2-5, the CDR3 gives the full variable domain: GAGVSQSPRYKVTKRGQDVTLRCDPISSHATLYWYQQALGQGPEFLTYFNYEAQPDKSGLPSDRFSAERPEGSISTLTIQRTEQRDSAMYRCASSDSQETQYFGPGTRLLVL.

V is TRBV30 and J is TRBJ1-2, with no clear D. Germline CDR1 is GTSNPN and CDR2 is SVGIG (reference sequence). The CDR3 has 13 amino acids. V gave up 1 base and J gave up 6 bases, with 12 bases separating them. In nucleotides, the CDR3 is TGTGCCTGGAGTGCCACGGGGTCGGATGGCTACACCTTC. Protein product: CAWSATGSDGYTF.

This clone occurred once. This rearrangement joins TRBV7-9 to TRBJ2-7, with D perhaps TRBD1 (6 bases). V was shortened by 1 base and J by 0 bases, with 10 bases between the two germline ends. The CDR3 runs 15 residues. Germline V gene lookup returns CDR1 SEHNR and CDR2 FQNEAQ (reference sequence). This chain's CDR3 is CASSLGTASSYEQYF. The CDR3 region has the DNA TGTGCCAGCAGCTTAGGGACAGCCAGCTCCTACGAGCAGTACTTC.

The genes are TRBV12-5 and TRBJ2-7, with D possibly matching TRBD1 (6 bases). The V gene lost 3 bases and the J gene lost 1 base, with 7 bases spanning the gap. The CDR3 totals 13 residues. CDR1 and CDR2 from the germline V gene are LGHNT and FRNRAP. The CDR3 loop is CASGFRGSYEQYF. The CDR3 nucleotides are TGTGCTAGTGGTTTCAGGGGTTCCTACGAGCAGTACTTC.

The count of this clone is one. The J gene is TRBJ2-2, the V gene TRBV28; 8 bases align to TRBD2. This CDR3 is 15 amino acids long. Trimming removed 6 bases from V and 5 bases from J; junction bases left unmatched: 8. Germline V lookup: CDR1 MDHEN, CDR2 SYDVKM. The CDR3 bases are TGTGCCAGCAGCCCTGGACTAGCCCGGACCGGGGAGCTGTTTTTT. Protein: CASSPGLARTGELFF.

V is TRBV29-1 and J is TRBJ2-3; TRBD2 matches 12 bases. The CDR3 sequence is 16 residues long. V was pared by 6 bases and J by 3 bases, with 10 bases of the junction left unmatched. CDR1 is SQVTM, CDR2 ANQGSEA, per germline. CDR3: CSVLPLAGGSTDTQYF. The CDR3 nucleotides are TGCAGCGTGCTGCCACTAGCGGGAGGATCGACAGATACGCAGTATTTT.

The rearrangement links TRBV4-1 to TRBJ2-1, with D possibly TRBD1 on 5 matching bases. The germline CDR1 and CDR2 sequences are MGHRA and YSYEKL. The CDR3 runs 13 residues. Trimming took off 4 bases at V and 9 bases at J, with 13 bases between the two ends. CDR3 DNA sequence: TGCGCCAGCAGCCCAAAGGGGCCGTTTGAGCAGTTCTTC. It translates to CASSPKGPFEQFF.

CDR3 sequence: CASRGDRGPLGYTF. Written as DNA, the CDR3 is TGTGCCAGCCGCGGGGACAGGGGGCCTCTTGGCTACACCTTC. This chain links TRBV2 with TRBJ1-2; 12 nucleotides match TRBD1. The CDR3 has 14 amino acids. The germline CDR1 and CDR2 sequences are SNHLY and FYNNEI. V trimming: 8 bases; J trimming: 7 bases; junction bases outside the gene matches: 8.

The chain employs TRBV7-3 and TRBJ2-1, with a weak D call TRBD2 (5 bases). In germline, CDR1 is SGHTA, CDR2 FQGTGA. Trimming shortened V by 5 bases and J by 5 bases, and 10 bases separated the two germline ends. This CDR3 has 13 residues. CDR3: CASSPARDNEQFF. DNA for the CDR3: TGTGCCAGCAGCCCTGCGAGGGACAATGAGCAGTTCTTC.